Below, 27 T cell receptor beta chains from the same sample are listed, as sequenced in a study of T cells in Graves' hyperthyroidism and ophthalmopathy. The CDR3 regions of TCR beta were amplified from RNA transcripts. The study used the HTBI primer set for a first-round RT-PCR of the TCR CDR3. Each CDR3 protein is one row after TCRdb ran MiXCR on the multiplex PCR reads. Here the sample spans about 280,000 distinct CDR3 sequences, 25% to 30% being singletons. Sequencing used blood. The receptor source for this set is a man aged 40-49 years with Graves' hyperthyroidism that later progressed to Graves' ophthalmopathy.

This clonotype was seen repeatedly, ten times or more. The V call is TRBV6-5, the J call TRBJ1-5; D is ambiguous. The CDR3 has 13 amino acids. Trimming left V 7 bases short and J 3 bases short, with 10 bases between. The germline V gene encodes CDR1 MNHEY and CDR2 SVGAGI. In DNA form, the CDR3 reads TGTGCCAGCACGCGTACTCTCAATCAGCCCCAGCATTTT. Translating gives CASTRTLNQPQHF.

This clonotype was counted many times. The chain joins TRBV6-5 to TRBJ1-1; 7 positions agree with TRBD1. V lost 2 bases and J lost 4; bases outside the gene matches: 1. The CDR3 has 13 residues. CDR1 MNHEY and CDR2 SVGAGI come from the germline V gene. The DNA for the CDR3 is TGTGCCAGCAGTTACGGGGACAGCACTGAAGCTTTCTTT. Translating gives CASSYGDSTEAFF.

This clonotype appeared a few times. Mismatch with germline at one junction end may stem from a read error. The chain uses TRBV28 and TRBJ1-5; D uncertain. This CDR3 has 13 residues. Per the germline V gene, CDR1 is MDHEN and CDR2 is SYDVKM. The CDR3 sequence: CASSPPANHPQHF. The CDR3 DNA sequence: TGTGCCAGCAGTCCCCCCGCCAATCACCCCCAGCATTTT.

This clonotype was seen ten or more times. V and J are TRBV12-3 or TRBV12-4 and TRBJ1-1; D is ambiguous. The CDR3 has 14 residues. Trimming removed 1 base from V and 6 bases from J, with 12 bases in between. The CDR3 sequence: CASSLEGMRAEAFF. CDR3 bases: TGTGCCAGCAGTTTAGAGGGTATGAGGGCTGAAGCTTTCTTT.

In its sample, this clonotype was seen many times. The V call is TRBV5-1, the J call TRBJ2-2, with D possibly matching TRBD1 (5 bases). This CDR3 region has 14 residues. V was cut by 4 bases and J by 2 bases, with 9 bases left in between. The V gene's germline CDR1 is SGHRS and CDR2 YFSETQ. CDR3 nucleotides: TGCGCCAGCAGCGGGGCCTTTAACACCGGGGAGCTGTTTTTT. As protein: CASSGAFNTGELFF.

This clonotype was counted ten times or more. The V and J genes are TRBV20-1 and TRBJ2-7; TRBD1 matches at 7 bases. The germline V gene has CDR1 DFQATT and CDR2 SNEGSKA (reference sequence). The CDR3 has 16 amino acids. V dropped 2 bases and J dropped 3; count of bases not matched to a gene: 13. The CDR3 here is CSARRTPGQIHYEQYF. CDR3 nucleotide sequence: TGCAGTGCTAGAAGGACCCCGGGACAGATACACTACGAGCAGTACTTC.

This clonotype was counted ten times or more. The chain has TRBV6-1 and TRBJ1-1, with 7 bases aligning to TRBD1. The CDR3 totals 14 residues. Trimming took 5 bases from V and 0 from J; bases not matched to a gene: 3. Per the germline V gene, CDR1 is MNHNS and CDR2 is SASEGT. The CDR3 nucleotides are TGTGCCAGCAGTAAGACAGGGTTGAACACTGAAGCTTTCTTT. Encoded protein: CASSKTGLNTEAFF.

The V gene is TRBV12-3 or TRBV12-4, the J gene TRBJ2-7; D could derive from TRBD1 or TRBD2 (5 bases each). The ends were cut back, 5 bases at V and 4 bases at J, with 12 bases in the middle. The CDR3 length is 13 residues. CDR3 loop: CASSQGRGYEQYF. CDR3 coding DNA: TGTGCCAGCAGTCAGGGACGGGGATACGAGCAGTACTTC.

This clonotype has a count of ten or more. V is TRBV28 and J is TRBJ1-2, with D possibly matching TRBD1 (6 bases). V was clipped by 8 bases and J by 8 bases, with 15 bases between them. The germline V gene has CDR1 MDHEN and CDR2 SYDVKM. This CDR3 comprises 12 residues. CDR3 in amino acids: CASQSPGQGYTF. The DNA of the CDR3 is TGTGCCAGCCAATCTCCGGGACAAGGCTACACCTTC.

This clonotype was seen ten or more times. The rearrangement joins TRBV25-1 to TRBJ2-5; weak D call: TRBD2 (6 bases). Germline V lookup: CDR1 MGHDK, CDR2 SYGVNS. The CDR3 spans 15 residues. V dropped 5 bases and J dropped 5 bases, with 18 bases sitting between them. The DNA for the CDR3 is TGTGCCAGCAGTAAAAGGGAAGGAGGGCACGAGACCCAGTACTTC. This translates into CASSKREGGHETQYF. The whole variable domain, filled in from reference TRBV25-1 and TRBJ2-5, reads EADIYQTPRYLVIGTGKKITLECSQTMGHDKMYWYQQDPGMELHLIHYSYGVNSTEKGDLSSESTVSRIRTEHFPLTLESARPSHTSQYLCASSKREGGHETQYFGPGTRLLVL.

This clonotype was recorded many times. This sequence joins TRBV27 and TRBJ2-5, with D perhaps TRBD2 (5 bases). CDR3 length: 13 residues. Germline lookup yields CDR1 MNHEY and CDR2 SMNVEV (reference sequence). Trimming pared 6 bases from V and 5 bases from J, leaving 13 bases between. The CDR3 loop reads CASREDVRETQYF. The CDR3 region has the DNA TGTGCCAGCAGGGAGGACGTAAGGGAGACCCAGTACTTC.

This clonotype occurred many times. This rearrangement joins TRBV29-1 to TRBJ1-2; 9 nucleotides align to TRBD1. The V gene end was trimmed by 4 bases and the J gene end by 8 bases; junction bases not matched to a gene: 11. This CDR3 contains 14 residues. Germline assignment: CDR1 SQVTM and CDR2 ANQGSEA. CDR3 nucleotide sequence: TGCAGCGTTGGGATTGCCGGGACAGGGCCCGGCTACACCTTC. Translating gives CSVGIAGTGPGYTF.

This clonotype was seen many times. V is TRBV28 and J is TRBJ1-2; TRBD1 might be the D (6 bases). The germline CDR1 and CDR2 sequences are MDHEN and SYDVKM. The CDR3 loop spans 15 amino acids. Trimming stripped 1 base from V and 6 bases from J, with 15 bases between. The CDR3 bases are TGTGCCAGCAGTTTATACTCCGGGGGCGCTAATGGCTACACCTTC. Its protein product is CASSLYSGGANGYTF.

V usage is TRBV7-2 and J usage is TRBJ2-5; TRBD1 aligns across 7 bases. The CDR3 sequence is 15 residues long. Looked up from germline, CDR1 is SGHTA and CDR2 is FQGNSA. The ends lost 4 bases at V and 5 bases at J; junction bases unmatched: 10. The CDR3 DNA follows: TGTGCCAGCAGCTCCCTCACAGGGGAAAGCGAGACCCAGTACTTC. The encoded protein is CASSSLTGESETQYF.

This clonotype was detected many times. The V call is TRBV19, the J call TRBJ1-1, with D perhaps matching TRBD1 (6 bases). Germline V gene data show CDR1 as LNHDA and CDR2 as SQIVND (reference sequence). The V gene lost 6 bases and the J gene lost 4 bases, with 18 bases spanning the gap. This CDR3 contains 15 residues. Here the CDR3 DNA reads TGTGCCAGTAGCAAACCCGACGGGGGCGGCACTGAAGCTTTCTTT. Translation: CASSKPDGGGTEAFF.

This clonotype was recorded many times. The rearrangement links TRBV7-9 to TRBJ2-7; 7 bases map to TRBD1. The V gene end was trimmed by 4 bases and the J gene end by 6 bases; junction bases not matched to a gene: 3. The CDR3 length is 12 residues. Germline-derived CDR1 and CDR2 are SEHNR and FQNEAQ (reference sequence). CDR3 bases: TGTGCCAGCAGCTGGACAGGCTCCGAGCAGTACTTC. It is translated as CASSWTGSEQYF.

The V gene is TRBV28, the J gene TRBJ2-7; 9 bases match TRBD1. Germline V gives CDR1 MDHEN, CDR2 SYDVKM. The CDR3 extends over 14 amino acids. Trimming removed 6 bases from V and 3 bases from J; junction bases left unmatched: 6. DNA for the CDR3: TGTGCCAGCAGGCGGGACAGGGATGACTACGAGCAGTACTTC. Its protein is CASRRDRDDYEQYF.

This clonotype was found many times. The chain couples TRBV6-5 to TRBJ2-7, with D possibly called TRBD1 or TRBD2 (5 bases each). The CDR3 sequence is 14 residues long. CDR1 is MNHEY and CDR2 is SVGAGI in the germline V gene. With 2 bases removed from V and 9 bases from J, the gap between germline ends came to 17 bases. Here the CDR3 reads CASSYGQGVLGQYF. The CDR3 region has the DNA TGTGCCAGCAGTTACGGTCAGGGAGTGCTCGGGCAGTACTTC.

The rearrangement uses TRBV6-1 and TRBJ1-1, with D tentatively TRBD1 (5 bases). In germline, CDR1 is MNHNS, CDR2 SASEGT. The CDR3 is made up of 13 amino acids. The CDR3, as DNA: TGTGCTGCTAAAAGGCAGGGAAACACTGAAGCTTTCTTT. It translates to CAAKRQGNTEAFF.

The CDR3 sequence is CASSRTMGPSYEQYF. The CDR3 bases are TGTGCCAGCAGCCGTACCATGGGCCCTTCCTACGAGCAGTACTTC. The chain is built from TRBV6-1 and TRBJ2-7; no definite D call. The CDR3 has 15 amino acids. Germline V gene data show CDR1 as MNHNS and CDR2 as SASEGT. V was clipped by 6 bases and J by 1 base, with 16 bases between them.

In its sample, this clonotype was seen many times. The V gene is TRBV19, the J gene TRBJ1-2; maybe TRBD1 (6 bases). Germline V gene data show CDR1 as LNHDA and CDR2 as SQIVND (reference sequence). V lost 9 bases and J lost 3, with 11 bases in between. The CDR3 loop spans 12 amino acids. The CDR3 loop is CASETGYYGYTF. The CDR3 DNA sequence: TGTGCCAGCGAAACAGGGTACTATGGCTACACCTTC.

V and J are TRBV30 and TRBJ2-7; D gene ambiguous. Germline loops: CDR1 GTSNPN, CDR2 SVGIG (reference sequence). This CDR3 comprises 13 residues. Trimming left V 2 bases short and J 1 base short, with 9 bases between. The CDR3, as DNA: TGTGCCTGGAGTCTCGGTACTTCCTACGAGCAGTACTTC. Protein product: CAWSLGTSYEQYF.

This clonotype was counted ten times or more. V usage is TRBV29-1 and J usage is TRBJ2-7; 7 bases align to TRBD2. V was pared by 6 bases and J by 3 bases, with 5 bases of the junction left unmatched. The CDR3 is 12 amino acids. Per germline, CDR1 SQVTM and CDR2 ANQGSEA. CDR3: CSVGTIYYEQYF. In nucleotides, the CDR3 is TGCAGCGTGGGGACTATTTACTACGAGCAGTACTTC.

The genes are TRBV20-1 and TRBJ2-7, with 12 bases fitting TRBD2. The CDR3 has 19 amino acids. Germline CDR1 is DFQATT and CDR2 is SNEGSKA (reference sequence). Trimming at V came to 2 bases and at J to 6 bases, leaving 20 bases not matched to a gene. For the CDR3, the DNA is TGCAGTGCTAGAAGGGTGACTAGCGGGAGCCCTCCTTACTTTAGCGAGCAGTACTTC. This sequence encodes CSARRVTSGSPPYFSEQYF.

This sequence joins TRBV7-2 and TRBJ2-2; 8 nucleotides match TRBD2. The V gene end was trimmed by 3 bases and the J gene end by 2 bases; junction bases not matched to a gene: 2. This CDR3 region has 15 residues. CDR1 is SGHTA and CDR2 is FQGNSA in the germline V gene. CDR3 residues: CASSLTSVNTGELFF. The CDR3 nucleotides are TGTGCCAGCAGCTTGACTAGCGTAAACACCGGGGAGCTGTTTTTT.

This clonotype was observed at least ten times. CDR3 sequence: CASSSSGAEQYF. Here the CDR3 DNA reads TGTGCCAGCAGTTCCTCTGGCGCCGAGCAGTACTTC. This chain uses TRBV6-2 or TRBV6-3 with TRBJ2-7; D call uncertain. The CDR3 is 12 amino acids. Germline V gives CDR1 MNHEY, CDR2 SVGEGT. The V gene lost 4 bases and the J gene lost 6 bases, with 10 bases spanning the gap.

The chain couples TRBV6-5 to TRBJ2-7, with TRBD2 matching over 8 bases. Germline CDR1 MNHEY, CDR2 SVGAGI. There are 17 residues in the CDR3. Losses at the gene ends were 2 bases for V and 3 bases for J; bases not matched to a gene: 12. The CDR3 loop reads CASSYIVASGPDYEQYF. The DNA of the CDR3 is TGTGCCAGCAGTTACATAGTGGCTAGCGGGCCTGACTACGAGCAGTACTTC.